Shown below are 4 T cell receptor beta chains from a single sample sequenced in a study of identical twins. MiXCR was run by TCRdb on the 5' RACE reads, yielding one entry per CDR3 protein. The repertoire holds 1.5 million to 2 million distinct CDR3 sequences, with roughly a third as singletons. Sample: cord blood. The receptors were gathered from a newborn girl in good health.

A few counts support this clonotype. CDR3 in DNA: TGTGCCAGCAGCAAACTAGCGGGGGCCGCAGATACGCAGTATTTT. This translates into CASSKLAGAADTQYF. The J gene is TRBJ2-3, the V gene TRBV13; 11 bases agree with TRBD2. V shed 5 bases, J shed 4 bases, and the junction held 5 bases outside the gene matches. The CDR3 has 15 residues. The V gene's germline CDR1 is PRHDT and CDR2 FYEKMQ (reference sequence).

The chain is built from TRBV11-2 and TRBJ2-6, with 9 bases matching TRBD1. Germline values: CDR1 SGHAT, CDR2 FQNNGV. Trimming took 6 bases from V and 0 from J; bases not matched to a gene: 9. The length of the CDR3 is 18 residues. The CDR3 loop reads CASRQDRDRASGANVLTF. The CDR3 DNA reads as TGTGCCAGCAGGCAAGACCGGGACAGGGCCTCTGGGGCCAACGTCCTGACTTTC.

The rearrangement links TRBV5-1 to TRBJ2-1, with D unresolved. This CDR3 contains 13 residues. Germline V gene data show CDR1 as SGHRS and CDR2 as YFSETQ. Trimming took 1 base from V and 8 from J, leaving 10 bases between them. This chain's CDR3 is CASSLIARDEQFF. CDR3 in DNA: TGCGCCAGCAGCTTGATCGCGCGCGATGAGCAGTTCTTC.

The chain is built from TRBV30 and TRBJ1-1, with unresolved D. The germline V and J ends were trimmed by 5 bases and 2 bases, with 9 bases remaining between them. The germline gives CDR1 GTSNPN, CDR2 SVGIG (reference sequence). The CDR3 sequence is 12 residues long. CDR3 DNA sequence: TGTGCCTGGGAGGCAGTAAACACTGAAGCTTTCTTT. Amino acids: CAWEAVNTEAFF.